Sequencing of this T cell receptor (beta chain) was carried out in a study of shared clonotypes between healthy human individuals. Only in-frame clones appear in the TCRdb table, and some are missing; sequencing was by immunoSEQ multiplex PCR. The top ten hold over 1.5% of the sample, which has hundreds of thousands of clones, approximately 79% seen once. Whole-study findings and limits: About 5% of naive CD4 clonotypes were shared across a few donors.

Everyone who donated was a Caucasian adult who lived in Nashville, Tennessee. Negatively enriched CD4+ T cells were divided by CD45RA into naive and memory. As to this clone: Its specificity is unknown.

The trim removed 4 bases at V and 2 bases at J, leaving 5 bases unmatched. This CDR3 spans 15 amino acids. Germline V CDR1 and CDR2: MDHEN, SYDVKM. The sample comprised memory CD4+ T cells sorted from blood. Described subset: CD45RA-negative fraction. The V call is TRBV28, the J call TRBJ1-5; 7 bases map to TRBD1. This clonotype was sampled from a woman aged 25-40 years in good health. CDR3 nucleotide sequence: TGTGCCAGCAGTTGGGGACAGTCGGGCAATCAGCCCCAGCATTTT. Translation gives CASSWGQSGNQPQHF.